This TCR beta chain was identified during a study of T-cell reconstitution after alpha-beta-depleted transplantation in children. General study results and limits: It was reported that alpha-beta T cells came from several hundred expanded graft clones (about two months after transplant). Where some patients showed high TCRbeta diversity at day 60, it came from recipient T cells and thymic progenitors that had survived.

Worth noting for this clonotype: Its antigen is not identified.

A library of TCRbeta sequences, prepared with unique molecular identifiers, was generated. One entry per CDR3 protein results from TCRdb running MiXCR on the PCR reads. Found here are a few hundred thousand distinct CDR3 sequences, approximately 30% of them singletons; the top ten hold 36%. The CDR3 loop spans 15 amino acids. V dropped 1 base and J dropped 7 bases, with 15 bases sitting between them. The germline V gene encodes CDR1 SGHRS and CDR2 YFSETQ. The sequence was obtained from a boy younger than two with Wiskott-Aldrich syndrome, due to receive a stem cell transplant. Specimen: PBMCs, collected before TCRalphabeta/CD19-depleted stem cell transplant. The chain employs TRBV5-1 and TRBJ2-1, with D hard to call. The CDR3 DNA is TGCGCCAGCAGCTTGCATCATGCAGGCTCAAATGAGCAGTTCTTC. Translation gives CASSLHHAGSNEQFF.